The 10 T cell receptor beta chains listed next were all sequenced from one sample in a study of blood T cells in healthy people across ages. Sample-barcoded 5' priming and a J-beta primer mix drove a second PCR of about 6 to 11 cycles. TCRdb re-called the 5' RACE reads through MiXCR, storing one row per CDR3 protein. The sample has some 1.8 million distinct CDR3 sequences, approximately 40% seen once; the top ten hold roughly 23%. The sample comprised blood. The receptors originated from a human donor in good health.

The table lists this clonotype with a few counts. The CDR3 bases are TGTGCCAGCAGCCAAGATCCAGCGTCAGATACGCAGTATTTT. Amino acids: CASSQDPASDTQYF. This chain joins TRBV3-1 and TRBJ2-3; D remains unclear. The CDR3 contains 14 residues. Trimming left V 0 bases short and J 4 bases short, with 8 bases between. From germline, CDR1 is LGHDT and CDR2 YNNKEL (reference sequence).

This clonotype was seen only a few times. The gene calls are TRBV5-1 and TRBJ2-1, with TRBD2 matching over 13 bases. Trimming cost V 2 bases and J 12 bases; bases outside gene matches: 11. The CDR3 loop spans 16 amino acids. Germline V gene lookup returns CDR1 SGHRS and CDR2 YFSETQ. CDR3 nucleotides: TGCGCCAGCAGCTTAGGGACTAGCGGGGTCATGCTGGGGCAGTTCTTC. It codes for CASSLGTSGVMLGQFF.

This clonotype occurred a few times. Germline is not matched at one junction end, which may reflect a read error. V is TRBV7-2 and J is TRBJ2-1; TRBD2 matches at 7 bases. In germline, CDR1 is SGHTA, CDR2 FQGNSA. This CDR3 comprises 13 residues. The CDR3 loop is CASSRGDYDEQFF. The CDR3 DNA sequence: TGTGCCAGCAGCCGAGGGGACTACGATGAGCAGTTCTTC. The complete variable domain, with remaining parts taken from reference TRBV7-2 and TRBJ2-1, reads GAGVSQSPSNKVTEKGKDVELRCDPISGHTALYWYRQSLGQGLEFLIYFQGNSAPDKSGLPSDRFSAERTGGSVSTLTIQRTQQEDSAVYLCASSRGDYDEQFFGPGTRLTVL.

There are a few counts of this clonotype. V usage is TRBV5-1 and J usage is TRBJ1-2; possible D gene TRBD1, 6 bases. The V and J ends lost 1 base and 9 bases respectively, with 16 bases between them. Germline V gene data show CDR1 as SGHRS and CDR2 as YFSETQ. CDR3 length: 14 residues. The CDR3 DNA is TGCGCCAGCAGCTTGACGGCAGGGGAGGCTCGCTACACCTTC. Translation: CASSLTAGEARYTF.

In this sample, this clonotype turned up a few times. The gene calls are TRBV7-2 and TRBJ2-4, with a possible D match to TRBD1 (6 bases). The DNA end is a closer match to TRBJ2-7, so the J assignment may be wrong. Germline V gene lookup returns CDR1 SGHTA and CDR2 FQGNSA. The CDR3 sequence is 13 residues long. Here the CDR3 DNA reads TGTGCCAGCAGCCGACGGGACACCCTCGAGCAGTACTTC. Its protein product is CASSRRDTLEQYF.

DNA of the CDR3: TGTGCCAGCAGTTTGGGGGCAAAATCACCCCTCCACTTT. Translated, it gives CASSLGAKSPLHF. This chain joins TRBV12-3 or TRBV12-4 and TRBJ1-6; weak D call: TRBD1 (6 bases). The CDR3 covers 13 residues. Between the trimmed V and J ends, which lost 3 bases and 10 bases, there was a span of 10 bases.

This clonotype has more than one count but fewer than ten. This chain uses TRBV7-2 with TRBJ1-2; the D gene is possibly TRBD1 (5 bases). CDR1 and CDR2 (germline): SGHTA, FQGNSA. The CDR3 is 14 amino acids. V lost 2 bases and J 4 bases, leaving 11 bases between the germline ends. This chain's CDR3 is CASSLRDGPYGYTF. CDR3 nucleotide sequence: TGTGCCAGCAGCTTAAGGGACGGGCCCTATGGCTACACCTTC.

This clonotype was counted once. A read error may produce the germline difference seen at one junction end. The chain is built from TRBV5-5 and TRBJ1-1; D may be TRBD1 (5 bases). The germline V gene encodes CDR1 SGHKS and CDR2 YYEKEE (reference sequence). This CDR3 spans 16 amino acids. The CDR3 is CASSFPAGAANTEAFF. The CDR3 DNA reads as TGTGCCAGCAGCTTCCCCGCCGGGGCAGCGAACACCGAAGCTTTCTTT.

V is TRBV7-2 and J is TRBJ1-1, with unresolved D. Germline CDR1 is SGHTA and CDR2 is FQGNSA. The CDR3 extends over 13 amino acids. With 6 bases removed from V and 1 base from J, the gap between germline ends came to 9 bases. The CDR3, as DNA: TGTGCCAGCAGGGTCCCATGGAACACTGAAGCTTTCTTT. This codes for CASRVPWNTEAFF.

The V and J genes are TRBV4-3 and TRBJ2-7; 7 bases map to TRBD1. This CDR3 region has 15 residues. Germline values: CDR1 LGHNA, CDR2 YSLEER. V gave up 2 bases and J gave up 3 bases; unmatched junction bases: 7. CDR3 protein: CASSQNRGRSYEQYF. Written as DNA, the CDR3 is TGCGCCAGCAGCCAAAATAGGGGGCGAAGCTACGAGCAGTACTTC.